These 19 T cell receptor beta chains came from one sample sequenced in a study of blood T cell repertoires in COVID-19. The method was immunoSEQ multiplex PCR; TCRdb's version includes in-frame clones alone and lacks a portion of them. The sample lists 150,000 or so clones; about 85% were seen once. The sequencing sample was made of PBMCs or T cells enriched from blood (not recorded which). These receptors originate from a woman aged 40 to 50 with acute COVID-19.

This chain connects TRBV6-5 to TRBJ1-5; 12 bases fit TRBD1. CDR3 size: 15 residues. Germline V gives CDR1 MNHEY, CDR2 SVGAGI. J gave up 4 bases and V 5 bases, and 3 bases lay outside the gene matches. CDR3 amino acids: CASSKGQGANQPQHF. In DNA form, the CDR3 reads TGTGCCAGCAGTAAGGGACAGGGGGCTAATCAGCCCCAGCATTTT.

The table lists this clone with a few counts. CDR3: CASSMTDRGGYNEQFF. CDR3 in DNA: TGTGCCAGCAGCATGACGGACAGGGGAGGCTACAATGAGCAGTTCTTC. The rearrangement uses TRBV9 and TRBJ2-1; TRBD1 matches at 9 bases. This CDR3 spans 16 amino acids. V shed 4 bases and J 3 bases; nucleotides not matched to a gene: 8. CDR1 SGDLS and CDR2 YYNGEE come from the germline V gene. The full variable domain, completed using reference TRBV9 and TRBJ2-1, is DSGVTQTPKHLITATGQRVTLRCSPRSGDLSVYWYQQSLDQGLQFLIQYYNGEERAKGNILERFSAQQFPDLHSELNLSSLELGDSALYFCASSMTDRGGYNEQFFGPGTRLTVL.

The rearrangement links TRBV6-5 to TRBJ1-2; tentatively, D is TRBD1 (5 bases). With 5 bases removed from V and 4 bases from J, the gap between germline ends came to 14 bases. Germline V gives CDR1 MNHEY, CDR2 SVGAGI. The CDR3 covers 14 residues. CDR3 sequence (DNA): TGTGCCAGCAGTCCAAGCCCAGGGCCCTATGGCTACACCTTC. Residues: CASSPSPGPYGYTF.

V is TRBV6-1 and J is TRBJ2-1; 9 nucleotides match TRBD2. Germline loops: CDR1 MNHNS, CDR2 SASEGT. CDR3 length: 16 residues. Trimming took 2 bases from V and 4 from J; bases not matched to a gene: 6. CDR3 sequence (DNA): TGTGCCAGCAGTGAACAGGGGCTAGCGGGGTACAATGAGCAGTTCTTC. As protein: CASSEQGLAGYNEQFF.

This chain uses TRBV27 with TRBJ1-2, with D hard to call. Trimming took 3 bases from V and 8 from J, leaving 13 bases between them. The CDR3 extends over 13 amino acids. The germline CDR1 and CDR2 sequences are MNHEY and SMNVEV (reference sequence). Here the CDR3 reads CASSFLAKEGYTF. The DNA for the CDR3 is TGTGCCAGCAGTTTCCTAGCCAAGGAGGGCTACACCTTC.

V usage is TRBV18 and J usage is TRBJ1-2, with 7 positions matching TRBD1. This CDR3 is built from 14 residues. Germline V gene sequence: CDR1 KGHSH, CDR2 LQKENI. The trim removed 1 base at V and 6 bases at J, leaving 5 bases unmatched. The CDR3 DNA sequence: TGTGCCAGCTCACCACAGACAGGGACGGATGGCTACACCTTC. Protein sequence: CASSPQTGTDGYTF.

This chain joins TRBV10-1 and TRBJ2-5, with D perhaps TRBD1 (6 bases). Trimming stripped 11 bases from V and 2 bases from J, with 24 bases between. The CDR3 sequence is 16 residues long. Germline CDR1 reads WNHNN; CDR2 reads SYGVQD (reference sequence). CDR3 nucleotide sequence: TGCGCCGGCACCCACGAGACAGGAACCGTACAAGAGACCCAGTACTTC. Its protein is CAGTHETGTVQETQYF.

This clone is a singleton in its sample. This chain uses TRBV11-3 with TRBJ2-5; 14 bases line up with TRBD2. The CDR3 is 18 residues long. The germline V gene encodes CDR1 SGHNT and CDR2 YENEEA. The J segment lost 5 bases and the V segment lost 5 bases, leaving 13 bases of the junction unmatched. The CDR3 loop is CASSGLAGGRREMETQYF. The CDR3 nucleotides are TGTGCCAGCAGCGGACTAGCGGGGGGACGGCGGGAGATGGAGACCCAGTACTTC.

The chain combines TRBV5-1 with TRBJ1-2, with TRBD1 matching 12 bases. This CDR3 comprises 16 residues. Per germline, CDR1 SGHRS and CDR2 YFSETQ. Trimming took 3 bases from V and 0 from J; bases not matched to a gene: 3. The CDR3, as DNA: TGCGCCAGCAGCTCGGGACAGGGGGCCTCTAACTATGGCTACACCTTC. Protein sequence: CASSSGQGASNYGYTF.

The chain joins TRBV11-3 to TRBJ2-2, with D maybe TRBD2 (5 bases). Germline loops: CDR1 SGHNT, CDR2 YENEEA. V lost 4 bases and J 1 base, leaving 7 bases between the germline ends. This CDR3 is 14 amino acids long. The CDR3 region has the DNA TGTGCCAGCAGCTACCGGGAGAACACCGGGGAGCTGTTTTTT. It translates to CASSYRENTGELFF.

Regarding this clone: Other DNA sequences within the sample encode an identical CDR3. This chain uses TRBV3-1 (or the pseudogene TRBV3-2) with TRBJ1-2; 10 bases agree with TRBD1. The CDR3 loop spans 14 amino acids. V lost 1 base and J lost 7; bases outside the gene matches: 3. Germline assignment: CDR1 LGHDT and CDR2 YNNKEL (reference sequence). The CDR3 DNA follows: TGTGCCAGCAGCCAAGGACAGGGGGCGCGTGGCTACACCTTC. Translation gives CASSQGQGARGYTF.

The V call is TRBV30, the J call TRBJ2-7; TRBD1 is a possible D gene (5 bases). Trimming removed 0 bases from V and 5 bases from J, with 11 bases in between. There are 13 residues in the CDR3. Germline assignment: CDR1 GTSNPN and CDR2 SVGIG (reference sequence). The CDR3 spells CAWSVPGIHEQYV. CDR3 DNA sequence: TGTGCCTGGAGTGTACCAGGGATCCACGAGCAGTACGTC.

The chain carries TRBV5-1 and TRBJ2-1; TRBD2 matches at 7 bases. Germline CDR1 reads SGHRS; CDR2 reads YFSETQ. V shed 1 base, J shed 7 bases, and the junction held 11 bases outside the gene matches. This CDR3 region has 16 residues. The CDR3 here is CASSLMAAGAGNEQFF. The CDR3 nucleotides are TGCGCCAGCAGCTTGATGGCGGCGGGAGCGGGGAATGAGCAGTTCTTC.

The V gene is TRBV6-5, the J gene TRBJ2-7, with TRBD2 matching 7 bases. CDR1 and CDR2 from the germline V gene are MNHEY and SVGAGI. The CDR3 sequence is 14 residues long. J was trimmed by 0 bases and V by 8 bases; bases with no gene match: 7. CDR3 residues: CASGASGSSYEQYV. The CDR3 region has the DNA TGTGCCAGCGGGGCTAGCGGTAGCTCCTACGAGCAGTACGTC.

The CDR3 bases are TGTGCCAGCAGTGAGGAAGGGAGGGTTCAGCCCCAGCATTTT. It specifies CASSEEGRVQPQHF. This chain joins TRBV2 and TRBJ1-5; D gene uncertain. Germline CDR1 and CDR2: SNHLY and FYNNEI. V dropped 3 bases and J dropped 6 bases, with 12 bases sitting between them. This CDR3 is built from 14 residues. The full variable domain, rest sourced from reference TRBV2 and TRBJ1-5, is EPEVTQTPSHQVTQMGQEVILRCVPISNHLYFYWYRQILGQKVEFLVSFYNNEISEKSEIFDDQFSVERPDGSNFTLKIRSTKLEDSAMYFCASSEEGRVQPQHFGDGTRLSIL.

This clone showed up just once. The chain carries TRBV10-3 and TRBJ2-1, with 11 nucleotides matching TRBD2. This CDR3 comprises 16 residues. Germline values: CDR1 ENHRY, CDR2 SYGVKD. With V trimmed by 5 bases and J by 8 bases, 11 bases remained unmatched. The CDR3: CAISSGLAGGSDEQFF. Here the CDR3 DNA reads TGTGCCATCAGTTCCGGACTAGCGGGCGGCTCTGATGAGCAGTTCTTC.

In its sample, this clone was seen many times. CDR3 amino acids: CASTPGGFTTDTQYF. In DNA, the CDR3 is TGTGCCAGTACCCCGGGGGGGTTTACCACAGATACGCAGTATTTT. The chain has TRBV19 and TRBJ2-3, with 8 bases identical to TRBD2. CDR3 length: 15 amino acids. The V gene's germline CDR1 is LNHDA and CDR2 SQIVND (reference sequence). The junction had 8 bases not matched to a gene; V was cut back by 7 bases and J by 2 bases.

The chain is built from TRBV6-2 or TRBV6-3 and TRBJ2-3; the D gene is possibly TRBD2 (5 bases). V gave up 4 bases and J gave up 9 bases, with 14 bases separating them. Per the germline V gene, CDR1 is MNHEY and CDR2 is SVGEGT. The CDR3 contains 13 residues. DNA of the CDR3: TGTGCCAGCAGTTTGGACTCCCATGGGACGCAGTATTTT. This codes for CASSLDSHGTQYF.

V and J are TRBV7-2 and TRBJ2-5, with D perhaps TRBD2 (6 bases). Trimming took off 5 bases at V and 1 base at J, with 11 bases between the two ends. Germline V gene sequence: CDR1 SGHTA, CDR2 FQGNSA. This CDR3 has 14 amino acids. In nucleotides, the CDR3 is TGTGCCAGCAGCCCGGGACTTACCCAAGAGACCCAGTACTTC. The encoded protein is CASSPGLTQETQYF. The entire variable domain, with the rest obtained from reference TRBV7-2 and TRBJ2-5, is as follows: GAGVSQSPSNKVTEKGKDVELRCDPISGHTALYWYRQSLGQGLEFLIYFQGNSAPDKSGLPSDRFSAERTGGSVSTLTIQRTQQEDSAVYLCASSPGLTQETQYFGPGTRLLVL.